This is a list of T cell receptor beta chains from one sample in a study of blood T cell repertoires in COVID-19. Assay used: immunoSEQ multiplex PCR; TCRdb lists only in-frame clones, some missing. The sample records about 51,000 clones, 70% to 90% being singletons. Sample: peripheral blood. These receptors were obtained from a man older than 75 with active COVID-19. CDR3s include the opening cysteine and the closing phenylalanine or tryptophan. D genes are given only for firm matches. Clone size is shown for a subset of rows, as once, few, many or a class of expanded clone.

j_call v_call clone_size d_call cdr3_aa cdr3_nt
TRBJ2-1 TRBV5-4 . . CASSPLVPSGNEQFF TGTGCCAGCAGCCCTCTTGTCCCGAGCGGCAATGAGCAGTTCTTC
TRBJ2-1 TRBV7-2 . . CASSMGGAHNEQFF TGTGCCAGCAGCATGGGGGGGGCCCACAATGAGCAGTTCTTC
TRBJ2-1 TRBV19 . TRBD2 CASSPGGYNEQFF TGTGCCAGTAGTCCGGGGGGCTACAATGAGCAGTTCTTC
TRBJ2-7 TRBV19 . . CASETLSGHTYEQYF TGTGCCAGCGAGACCTTGAGCGGGCATACCTACGAGCAGTACTTC
TRBJ1-5 TRBV7-2 . . CASRGGSNQPQHF TGTGCCAGCAGGGGGGGTAGCAATCAGCCCCAGCATTTT
TRBJ2-1 TRBV13 once TRBD2 CASSSRLAGGSEQFF TGTGCCAGCAGCTCAAGACTAGCGGGAGGGTCTGAGCAGTTCTTC
TRBJ1-1 TRBV7-2 . TRBD1 CASSFTGGGMNTEAFF TGTGCCAGCAGCTTTACAGGGGGGGGGATGAACACTGAAGCTTTCTTT
TRBJ1-4 TRBV10-3 . . CAISLTAENEKLFF TGTGCCATCAGCTTGACGGCGGAGAATGAAAAACTGTTTTTT
TRBJ1-2 TRBV28 once . CASSLGGGENYGYTF TGTGCCAGCAGCCTCGGGGGAGGTGAGAACTATGGCTACACCTTC
TRBJ1-2 TRBV19 . . CASSIMTPRSYGYTF TGTGCCAGTAGTATCATGACCCCGAGGAGCTATGGCTACACCTTC
TRBJ1-5 TRBV6-2/TRBV6-3 . . CASSYSGSNPNQPQHF TGTGCCAGCAGTTATTCCGGGTCGAATCCCAATCAGCCCCAGCATTTT
TRBJ2-5 TRBV15 . TRBD1 CATAQTGYLETQYF TGTGCCACCGCCCAGACAGGGTATTTGGAGACCCAGTACTTC
TRBJ1-1 TRBV10-3 . TRBD1 CAISARGQGDTEAFF TGTGCCATCAGTGCCCGCGGACAGGGGGACACTGAAGCTTTCTTT
TRBJ2-2 TRBV20-1 . . CSASLTGTNTGELFF TGCAGTGCTAGTTTGACAGGAACGAACACCGGGGAGCTGTTTTTT
TRBJ2-7 TRBV28 few . CASRGSSYEQYF TGTGCCAGCAGAGGGAGCTCCTACGAGCAGTACTTC
TRBJ2-7 TRBV7-2 . TRBD1 CASSYWTGPTYEQYF TGTGCCAGCAGTTATTGGACAGGTCCGACCTACGAGCAGTACTTC
TRBJ2-3 TRBV10-3 . TRBD2 CAISEFQAGATDTQYF TGTGCCATCAGTGAGTTTCAAGCGGGAGCAACAGATACGCAGTATTTT
TRBJ1-2 TRBV19 . TRBD1 CASSMTGNYGYTF TGTGCCAGTAGTATGACAGGGAACTATGGCTACACCTTC
TRBJ1-4 TRBV9 once . CASSVGGQGAGEKLFF TGTGCCAGCAGCGTAGGGGGACAAGGGGCCGGTGAAAAACTGTTTTTT
TRBJ2-2 TRBV10-3 . . CAISGTVGGRGGELFF TGTGCCATCAGTGGCACCGTGGGCGGGCGTGGCGGGGAGCTGTTTTTT
TRBJ2-5 TRBV5-4 . . CASSLSVGGVETQYF TGTGCCAGCAGCTTGAGCGTAGGGGGAGTAGAGACCCAGTACTTC
TRBJ2-2 TRBV11-1 . . CASSLGAVNTGELFF TGTGCCAGCAGCTTAGGGGCAGTAAACACCGGGGAGCTGTTTTTT
TRBJ1-6 TRBV11-2 once . CASSLDSQVSPLHF TGTGCCAGCAGCTTAGATTCGCAGGTATCACCCCTCCACTTT
TRBJ2-2 TRBV10-3 . TRBD1 CAISGKQGADTGELFF TGTGCCATCAGTGGCAAACAGGGGGCAGACACCGGGGAGCTGTTTTTT
TRBJ2-7 TRBV3-1/TRBV3-2 . . CASSYRVDEQYF TGTGCCAGCAGTTACAGGGTTGACGAGCAGTACTTC
TRBJ2-1 TRBV11-2 . TRBD2 CASNPNAGGPWNEQFF TGTGCCAGCAACCCTAATGCGGGAGGGCCGTGGAATGAGCAGTTCTTC
TRBJ2-5 TRBV28 . TRBD1 CASSLGTGTQYF TGTGCCAGCAGTCTAGGGACAGGGACCCAGTACTTC
TRBJ1-4 TRBV19 . . CASTQSGTNINEKLFF TGTGCCAGTACTCAATCCGGGACTAATATAAATGAAAAACTGTTTTTT
TRBJ2-3 TRBV19 . . CASSIGSTRTDTQYF TGTGCCAGTAGTATAGGGAGTACTCGCACAGATACGCAGTATTTT
TRBJ2-7 TRBV19 . TRBD2 CASSGTSGAYEQYF TGTGCCAGTAGCGGGACTAGCGGAGCCTACGAGCAGTACTTC
TRBJ1-6 TRBV9 . . CASSVGGRVDSPLHF TGTGCCAGCAGCGTAGGCGGCAGGGTCGATTCACCCCTCCACTTT
TRBJ1-2 TRBV7-2 . TRBD1 CASSPETGHYGYTF TGTGCCAGCAGCCCTGAGACAGGGCACTATGGCTACACCTTC
TRBJ2-5 TRBV13 . TRBD1 CASRPTGGFQETQYF TGTGCCAGCAGGCCGACAGGGGGGTTCCAAGAGACCCAGTACTTC
TRBJ2-5 TRBV6-2/TRBV6-3 . . CASSALAGKQETQYF TGTGCCAGCAGTGCCCTGGCGGGAAAACAAGAGACCCAGTACTTC
TRBJ2-7 TRBV28 . . CASSFESYEQYF TGTGCCAGCAGCTTTGAGTCATACGAGCAGTACTTC
TRBJ2-7 TRBV7-2 . TRBD2 CASSLLEFGGTYEQYF TGTGCCAGCAGCTTACTTGAATTCGGGGGGACCTACGAGCAGTACTTC
TRBJ1-2 TRBV19 few TRBD1 CASTTDLGTGVYGYTF TGTGCCAGTACCACCGACCTCGGGACAGGGGTATATGGCTACACCTTC
TRBJ2-7 TRBV6-2/TRBV6-3 . TRBD1 CASSYLTGGNYEQYF TGTGCCAGCAGTTACTTGACAGGGGGCAACTACGAGCAGTACTTC
TRBJ1-2 TRBV5-1 . TRBD1 CASSRTGGDRGYTF TGCGCCAGCAGCAGGACAGGGGGCGACCGTGGCTACACCTTC
TRBJ2-5 TRBV9 . . CASSVGRGEETQYF TGTGCCAGCAGCGTAGGCAGGGGTGAAGAGACCCAGTACTTC
TRBJ1-5 TRBV28 . . CASSLVSGWLSNQPQHF TGTGCCAGCAGTTTAGTGTCAGGGTGGCTTAGCAATCAGCCCCAGCATTTT
TRBJ2-3 TRBV7-3 . . CASSYGNNADTQYF TGTGCCAGCAGCTACGGGAACAACGCAGATACGCAGTATTTT
TRBJ1-3 TRBV11-2 . TRBD1 CASSANRGPSAGNTIYF TGTGCCAGCAGCGCAAACAGGGGGCCGTCGGCTGGAAACACCATATATTTT
TRBJ1-2 TRBV5-5 . . CASSLTGTGDGYTF TGTGCCAGCAGCTTGACCGGGACGGGAGATGGCTACACCTTC
TRBJ2-5 TRBV3-1/TRBV3-2 . . CASSRQPGEDNTIGQETQYF TGTGCCAGCAGCCGTCAACCGGGCGAGGACAATACTATAGGCCAAGAGACCCAGTACTTC
TRBJ2-5 TRBV6-6 . TRBD1 CASKTGYQETQYF TGTGCCAGCAAGACAGGGTACCAAGAGACCCAGTACTTC
TRBJ2-2 TRBV5-5 . TRBD1 CASSRQGMNTGELFF TGTGCCAGCAGTAGACAGGGGATGAACACCGGGGAGCTGTTTTTT
TRBJ2-2 TRBV3-1/TRBV3-2 . . CASMSRKNTGELFF TGTGCCAGCATGTCTAGAAAGAACACCGGGGAGCTGTTTTTT
TRBJ2-7 TRBV10-1 . TRBD1 CASSERTGSYEQYF TGCGCCAGCAGTGAAAGGACAGGGAGCTACGAGCAGTACTTC
TRBJ2-2 TRBV9 . . CASSEGTGELFF TGTGCCAGCAGCGAGGGGACCGGGGAGCTGTTTTTT
TRBJ2-5 TRBV9 . TRBD2 CASSVGTSLETQYF TGTGCCAGCAGCGTGGGGACTAGCCTTGAGACCCAGTACTTC
TRBJ2-7 TRBV3-1/TRBV3-2 . . CASSQAGGFEQYF TGTGCCAGCAGCCAAGCTGGCGGGTTCGAGCAGTACTTC
TRBJ1-1 TRBV7-8 . . CASSFNAGYLNTEAFF TGTGCCAGCAGCTTTAACGCGGGCTACTTGAACACTGAAGCTTTCTTT
TRBJ2-1 TRBV5-1 . TRBD2 CASSLVTSGLSEQFF TGCGCCAGCAGCTTGGTGACTAGCGGTTTATCTGAGCAGTTCTTC
TRBJ2-1 TRBV2 . . CASSESGGAYNEQFF TGTGCCAGCAGTGAATCTGGCGGGGCCTACAATGAGCAGTTCTTC
TRBJ2-7 TRBV2 . . CASSKDYSYEQYF TGTGCCAGCAGTAAGGACTACTCCTACGAGCAGTACTTC
TRBJ1-6 TRBV7-2 . . CASGSGHGGNSPLHF TGTGCCAGCGGCTCGGGACATGGGGGTAATTCACCCCTCCACTTT
TRBJ2-1 TRBV5-4 . TRBD1 CASSFPGTGVGYEQFF TGTGCCAGCAGCTTTCCCGGGACAGGTGTAGGCTATGAGCAGTTCTTC
TRBJ2-1 TRBV7-9 . TRBD1 CASSATGGDYNEQFF TGTGCCAGCAGCGCGACAGGGGGGGACTACAATGAGCAGTTCTTC